This TCR beta chain came from a study of blood T cell repertoires in COVID-19. About the study: Sources were T cells, B-cell-depleted T cells, or PBMCs; the material itself was cDNA or gDNA.

In germline, CDR1 is SGHVS, CDR2 FNYEAQ. Trimming left V 3 bases short and J 5 bases short, with 10 bases between. The length of the CDR3 is 13 residues. Clones were sequenced by immunoSEQ multiplex PCR, and TCRdb holds only the in-frame ones, with some missing. The repertoire holds 260,000 or so clones, with 85% as singletons. Recovery among Cohort 3 donors was established by two negative PCRs, clearance, or symptom resolution. The sequence was collected from a woman aged 45-60 years who had recovered from COVID-19. The rearrangement joins TRBV7-6 to TRBJ1-2; no clear D gene. Sequenced sample: PBMCs or T cells enriched from blood (not recorded which). The DNA for the CDR3 is TGTGCCAGCAGCTTGGGAGGAGGGTATGGCTACACCTTC. This encodes CASSLGGGYGYTF.